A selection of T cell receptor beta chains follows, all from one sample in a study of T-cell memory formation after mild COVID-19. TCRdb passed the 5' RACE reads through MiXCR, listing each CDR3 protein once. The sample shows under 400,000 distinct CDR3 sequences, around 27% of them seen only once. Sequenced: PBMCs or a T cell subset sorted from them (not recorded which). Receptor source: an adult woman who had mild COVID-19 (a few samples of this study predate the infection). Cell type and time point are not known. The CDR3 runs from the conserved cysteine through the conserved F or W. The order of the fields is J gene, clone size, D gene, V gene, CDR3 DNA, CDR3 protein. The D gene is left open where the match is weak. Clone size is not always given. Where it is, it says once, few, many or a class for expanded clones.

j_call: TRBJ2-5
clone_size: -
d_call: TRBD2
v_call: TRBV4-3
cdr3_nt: TGCGCCAGCAGCCCCGGTAGCGGGAGCCAAGAGACCCAGTACTTC
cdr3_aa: CASSPGSGSQETQYF

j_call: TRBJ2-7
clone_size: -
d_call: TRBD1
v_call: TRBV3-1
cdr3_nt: TGTGCCAGCAGCACCCGGACAGGGGACTACGAGCAGTACTTC
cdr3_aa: CASSTRTGDYEQYF

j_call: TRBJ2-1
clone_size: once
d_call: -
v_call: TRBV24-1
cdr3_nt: TGTGCCACCAGTGATTTTCGTGGACGGACCAATGAGCAGTTCTTC
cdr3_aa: CATSDFRGRTNEQFF

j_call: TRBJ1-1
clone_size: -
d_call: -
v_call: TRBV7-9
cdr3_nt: TGTGCCAGCAGCTTAGCCGGCCGAGGGATTGGTATGAACACTGAAGCTTTCTTT
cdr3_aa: CASSLAGRGIGMNTEAFF

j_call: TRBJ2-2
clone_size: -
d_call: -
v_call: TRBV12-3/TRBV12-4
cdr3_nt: TGTGCCAGCAGTTTCACAGGGTTAACCGGGGAGCTGTTTTTT
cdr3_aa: CASSFTGLTGELFF

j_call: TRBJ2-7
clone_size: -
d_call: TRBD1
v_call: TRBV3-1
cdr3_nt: TGTGCCAGCAGCCAAGATCCGTGGGTGGGACAGTCACGCTCCTACGAGCAGTACTTC
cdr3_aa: CASSQDPWVGQSRSYEQYF

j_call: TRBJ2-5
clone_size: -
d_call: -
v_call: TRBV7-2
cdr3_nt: TGTGCCAGCAGCCTGCTGGGAGCTCGGGAGACCCAGTACTTC
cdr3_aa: CASSLLGARETQYF

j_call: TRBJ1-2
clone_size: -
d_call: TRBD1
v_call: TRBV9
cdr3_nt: TGTGCCAGCAGCGTAGGAGGACAGGGGCCCTATGGCTACACCTTC
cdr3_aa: CASSVGGQGPYGYTF

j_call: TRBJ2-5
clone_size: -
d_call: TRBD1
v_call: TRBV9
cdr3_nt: TGTGCCAGCAGCGCTATACAGGGGCCCGGGGAGACCCAGTACTTC
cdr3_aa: CASSAIQGPGETQYF

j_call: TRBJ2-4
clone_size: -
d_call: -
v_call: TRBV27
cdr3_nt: TGTGCCAGCAGTTTATCCGGGGGGCTAGCCAAAAACATTCAGTACTTC
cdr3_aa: CASSLSGGLAKNIQYF

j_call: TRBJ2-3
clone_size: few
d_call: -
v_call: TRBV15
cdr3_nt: TGTGCCACCAGCCGGACAAGGCGGGGTCCTAGCACAGATACGCAGTATTTT
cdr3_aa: CATSRTRRGPSTDTQYF

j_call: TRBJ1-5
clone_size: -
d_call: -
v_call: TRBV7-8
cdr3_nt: TGTGCCAGCAGCTTATCCCGAACAGTTAATCAGCCCCAGCATTTT
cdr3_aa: CASSLSRTVNQPQHF

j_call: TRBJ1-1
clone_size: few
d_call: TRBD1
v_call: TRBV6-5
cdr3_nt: TGTGCCAGCAGAACTGGACAGGACTGGAACACTGAAGCTTTCTTT
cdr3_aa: CASRTGQDWNTEAFF

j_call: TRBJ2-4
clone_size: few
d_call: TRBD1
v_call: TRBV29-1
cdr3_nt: TGCAGCGGTGGACAGGGTGAGGAATACATTCAGTACTTC
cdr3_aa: CSGGQGEEYIQYF

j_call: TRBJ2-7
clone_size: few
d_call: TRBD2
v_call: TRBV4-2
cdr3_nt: TGTGCCAGCAGCCAAGTGGGTCTAGCGGGACTCTACGAGCAGTACTTC
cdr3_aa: CASSQVGLAGLYEQYF

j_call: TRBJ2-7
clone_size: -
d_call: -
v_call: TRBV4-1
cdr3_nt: TGCGCCAGCAGCCAAGCCGGGGAGCAGTACTTC
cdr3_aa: CASSQAGEQYF

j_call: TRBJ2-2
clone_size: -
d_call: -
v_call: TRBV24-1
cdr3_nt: TGTGCCACCAGTGATTATGGGGCGACCGGGGAGCTGTTTTTT
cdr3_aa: CATSDYGATGELFF

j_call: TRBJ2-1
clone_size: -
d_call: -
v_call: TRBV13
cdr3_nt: TGTGCCAGCAGCTTAATGACGCAGGAGAACCATGAGCAGTTCTTC
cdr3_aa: CASSLMTQENHEQFF

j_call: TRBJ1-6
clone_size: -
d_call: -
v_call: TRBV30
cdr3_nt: TGTGCCTGGAGTAGGAGTTCACCCCTCCACTTT
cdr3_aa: CAWSRSSPLHF

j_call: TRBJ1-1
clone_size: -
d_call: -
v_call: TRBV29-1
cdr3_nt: TGCAGCGTTGAAGACCGCAGGATGAACACTGAAGCTTTCTTT
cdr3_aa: CSVEDRRMNTEAFF

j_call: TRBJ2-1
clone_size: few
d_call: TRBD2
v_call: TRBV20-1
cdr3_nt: TGCAGTGCAACTGGAGGGACTAGCGTCCCCAATGAGCAGTTCTTC
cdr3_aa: CSATGGTSVPNEQFF

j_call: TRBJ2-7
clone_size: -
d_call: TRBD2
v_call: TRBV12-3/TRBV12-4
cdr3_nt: TGTGCCAGCAGAAAGCGGGGGTCCTACGAGCAGTACTTC
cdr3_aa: CASRKRGSYEQYF

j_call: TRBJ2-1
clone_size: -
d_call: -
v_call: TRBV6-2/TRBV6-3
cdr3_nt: TGTGCCAGCAGTTACTTGGTAGTTGGTAATGAGCAGTTCTTC
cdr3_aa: CASSYLVVGNEQFF

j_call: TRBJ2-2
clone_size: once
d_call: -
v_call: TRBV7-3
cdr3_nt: TGTGCCAGCAGCTCGGACGGTGGCACCGGGGAGCTGTTTTTT
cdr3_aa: CASSSDGGTGELFF

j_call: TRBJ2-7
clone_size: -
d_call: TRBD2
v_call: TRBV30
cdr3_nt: TGTGCCTTTCTAGCGGGAGGCTCCTACGAGCAGTACTTC
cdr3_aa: CAFLAGGSYEQYF

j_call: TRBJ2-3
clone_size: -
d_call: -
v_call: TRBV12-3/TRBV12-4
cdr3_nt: TGTGCCAGCAGTTTAATTCCCCTCACAGATACGCAGTATTTT
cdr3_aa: CASSLIPLTDTQYF

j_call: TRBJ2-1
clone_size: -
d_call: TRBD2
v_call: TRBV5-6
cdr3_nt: TGTGCCAGCAGCTTGGTACGGGGACTAGCGGGAGGGAAAAACAATGAGCAGTTCTTC
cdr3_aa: CASSLVRGLAGGKNNEQFF

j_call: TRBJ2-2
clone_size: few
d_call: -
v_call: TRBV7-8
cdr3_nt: TGTGCCAGCAGCTCACCAGGGACGAACACCGGGGAGCTGTTTTTT
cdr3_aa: CASSSPGTNTGELFF

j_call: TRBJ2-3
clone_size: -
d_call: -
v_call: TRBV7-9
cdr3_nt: TGTGCCAGCAGCTTCGGGTTGGAGGCGGGGATCACAGATACGCAGTATTTT
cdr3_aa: CASSFGLEAGITDTQYF

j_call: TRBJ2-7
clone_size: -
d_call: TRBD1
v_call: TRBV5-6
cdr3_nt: TGTGCCAGCAGCCGGACCGGGACAGGAGTCTACGAGCAGTACTTC
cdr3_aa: CASSRTGTGVYEQYF

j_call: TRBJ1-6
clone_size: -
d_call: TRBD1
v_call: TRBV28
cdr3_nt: TGTGCCAGCTCACCGGGACAGGGGAATAATTCACCCCTCCACTTT
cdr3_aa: CASSPGQGNNSPLHF

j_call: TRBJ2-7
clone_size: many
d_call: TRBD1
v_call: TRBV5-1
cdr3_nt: TGCGCCAGCAGCCGACAGGGGTTTTCCTACGAGCAGTACTTC
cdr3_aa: CASSRQGFSYEQYF

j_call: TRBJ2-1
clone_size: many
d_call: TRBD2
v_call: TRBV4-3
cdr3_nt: TGCGCCAGCAGCCAAGATTTAGGCAGGGCTAGCGGGAGGGTTTATGAGCAGTTCTTC
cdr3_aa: CASSQDLGRASGRVYEQFF

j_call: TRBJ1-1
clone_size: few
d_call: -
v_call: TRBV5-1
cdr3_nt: TGCGCCAGCAGCCAAATACCTGGGGGGTTGAACACTGAAGCTTTCTTT
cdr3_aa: CASSQIPGGLNTEAFF

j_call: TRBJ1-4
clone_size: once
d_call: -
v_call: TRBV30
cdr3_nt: TGTGCCTGGAGAGCGGTAGAAAAACTGTTTTTT
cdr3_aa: CAWRAVEKLFF

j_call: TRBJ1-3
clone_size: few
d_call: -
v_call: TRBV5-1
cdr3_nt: TGCGCCAGCAGACCCGGGCCAGACTCTGGAAACACCATATATTTT
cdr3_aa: CASRPGPDSGNTIYF

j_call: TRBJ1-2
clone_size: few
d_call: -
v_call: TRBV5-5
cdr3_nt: TGTGCCAGCAGACTTGAGGGAGATAACTATGGCTACACCTTC
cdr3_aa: CASRLEGDNYGYTF

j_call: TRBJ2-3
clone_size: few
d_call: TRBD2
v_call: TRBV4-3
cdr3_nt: TGCGCCAGCAGCCAAGGGCTAGCGGGGGGGGATACGCAGTATTTT
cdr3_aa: CASSQGLAGGDTQYF

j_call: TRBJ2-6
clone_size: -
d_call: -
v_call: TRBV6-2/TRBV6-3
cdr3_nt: TGTGCCAGCAGTTACTCTCACTTCACCCCAAGCTCTGGGGCCAACGTCCTGACTTTC
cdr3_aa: CASSYSHFTPSSGANVLTF

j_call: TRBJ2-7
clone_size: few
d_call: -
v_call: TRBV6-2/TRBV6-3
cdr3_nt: TGTGCCAGCAGTTACTCGACATACGAGCAGTACTTC
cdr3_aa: CASSYSTYEQYF

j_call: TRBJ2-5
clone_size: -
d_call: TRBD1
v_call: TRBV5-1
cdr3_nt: TGCGCCAGCAGCTTATTCGCCGGGACAGGGGGTGAGACCCAGTACTTC
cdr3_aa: CASSLFAGTGGETQYF

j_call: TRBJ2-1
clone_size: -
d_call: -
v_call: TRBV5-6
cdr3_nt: TGTGCCAGCAGTCTTACCCCTCGGGGAGACAATGAGCAGTTCTTC
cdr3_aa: CASSLTPRGDNEQFF

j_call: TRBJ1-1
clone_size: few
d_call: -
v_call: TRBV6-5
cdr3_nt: TGTGCCAGCAACACACAGGGAACGGGAGGGAACGAAGCTTTCTTT
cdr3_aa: CASNTQGTGGNEAFF

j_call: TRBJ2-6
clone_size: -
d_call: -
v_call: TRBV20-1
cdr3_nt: TGCAGTGCTAGAGGGGACGGGCGCTCTGGGGCCAACGTCCTGACTTTC
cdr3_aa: CSARGDGRSGANVLTF

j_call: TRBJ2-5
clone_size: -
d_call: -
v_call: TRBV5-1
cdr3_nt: TGCGCCAGCAGCCCGGCCGTCATCCAAGAGACCCAGTACTTC
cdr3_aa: CASSPAVIQETQYF

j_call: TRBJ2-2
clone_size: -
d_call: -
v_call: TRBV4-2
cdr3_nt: TGTGCCAGCAGCGAATCCCAGGGGAAGAACACCGGGGAGCTGTTTTTT
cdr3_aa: CASSESQGKNTGELFF

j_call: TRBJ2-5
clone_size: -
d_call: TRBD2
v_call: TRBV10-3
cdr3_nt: TGTGCCATCAGTGTAGAGCGGGAAGAAGAGGCCCAGTACTTC
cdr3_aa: CAISVEREEEAQYF

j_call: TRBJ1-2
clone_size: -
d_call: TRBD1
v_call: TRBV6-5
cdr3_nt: TGTGCCAGCAGCCAGGGGGTGTGGCCTTATGGCTACACCTTC
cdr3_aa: CASSQGVWPYGYTF

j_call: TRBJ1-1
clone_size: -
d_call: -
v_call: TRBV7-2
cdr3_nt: TGTGCCAGCAGCTCGCCCTTAACGAACACTGAAGCTTTCTTT
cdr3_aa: CASSSPLTNTEAFF

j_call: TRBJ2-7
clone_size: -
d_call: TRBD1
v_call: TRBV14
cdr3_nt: TGTGCCAGCAGCTACCGGGACAGCTCCTACGAGCAGTACTTC
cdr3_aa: CASSYRDSSYEQYF

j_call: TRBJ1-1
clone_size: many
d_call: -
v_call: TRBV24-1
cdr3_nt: TGTGCCACCCCGCGACCGCCGAACACTGAAGCTTTCTTT
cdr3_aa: CATPRPPNTEAFF

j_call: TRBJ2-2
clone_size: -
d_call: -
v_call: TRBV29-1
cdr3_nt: TGCAGCGTTGGAAAGGGGACCGGGGAGCTGTTTTTT
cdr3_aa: CSVGKGTGELFF

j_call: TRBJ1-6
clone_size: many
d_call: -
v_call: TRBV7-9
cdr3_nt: TGTGCCAGCAGTAGCCCGGCGGGGTTCAGTAATTCACCCCTCCACTTT
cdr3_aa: CASSSPAGFSNSPLHF